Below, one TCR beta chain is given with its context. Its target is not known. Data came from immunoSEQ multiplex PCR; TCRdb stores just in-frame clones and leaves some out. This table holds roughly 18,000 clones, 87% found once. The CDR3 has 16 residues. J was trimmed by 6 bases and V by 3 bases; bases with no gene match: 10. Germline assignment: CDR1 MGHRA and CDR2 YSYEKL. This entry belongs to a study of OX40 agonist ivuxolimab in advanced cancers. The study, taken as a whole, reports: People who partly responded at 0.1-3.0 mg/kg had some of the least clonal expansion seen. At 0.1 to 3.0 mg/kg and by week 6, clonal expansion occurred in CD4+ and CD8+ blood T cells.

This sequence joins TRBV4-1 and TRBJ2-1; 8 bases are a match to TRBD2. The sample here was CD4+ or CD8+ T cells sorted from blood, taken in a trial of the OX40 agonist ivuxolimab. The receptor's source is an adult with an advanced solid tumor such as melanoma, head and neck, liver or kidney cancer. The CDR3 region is CASSQSTGLGINEQFF. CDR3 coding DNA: TGCGCCAGCAGCCAGTCCACGGGACTAGGAATCAATGAGCAGTTCTTC.